This entry concerns a single T cell receptor (beta chain). TCRdb re-analysed the 5' RACE reads in MiXCR, keeping a single row per CDR3 protein. The sample contains some 120,000 distinct CDR3 sequences, approximately 6.2% of which appear only once. Germline V lookup: CDR1 SGHNT, CDR2 YYREEE (reference sequence). Losses at the gene ends were 4 bases for V and 5 bases for J; bases not matched to a gene: 7. The CDR3 consists of 16 residues. This sample stems from a study of T-cell memory formation after mild COVID-19. The sequenced sample consisted of PBMCs or a T cell subset sorted from them (not recorded which). This clonotype originated in an adult woman who had mild COVID-19 (a few samples of this study predate the infection). Cell type and time point are not known. The chain combines TRBV5-4 with TRBJ2-4, with 12 nucleotides matching TRBD2. Written as DNA, the CDR3 is TGTGCCAGCAGCCCCAGACTAGCGGGAGAAGAAAACATTCAGTACTTC. This encodes CASSPRLAGEENIQYF.